This TCR beta chain originates from a study of cytomegalovirus exposure and HLA in healthy donors. This clone has just one count. PCR employed 60 Vbeta and 13 Jbeta primers. Profiled with immunoSEQ multiplex PCR; TCRdb holds only in-frame clones, not every one. The table has around 180,000 clones, about 82% seen once. Germline values: CDR1 SGHTA, CDR2 FQGTGA. The CDR3 sequence is 15 residues long. V dropped 6 bases and J dropped 4 bases, with 15 bases sitting between them. The sample consisted of PBMCs. This TCR was recovered from a male donor in good health and CMV-seronegative. V and J are TRBV7-3 and TRBJ2-2, with D perhaps TRBD1 (8 bases). CDR3 DNA sequence: TGTGCCAGCAGTCAGGGGGCGGGGGTCACCGGGGAGCTGTTTTTT. As protein: CASSQGAGVTGELFF.